Listed below are T cell receptor beta chains from one sample, sequenced in a study of Ad26.COV2.S vaccination and SARS-CoV-2 variants. Assay used: immunoSEQ multiplex PCR; TCRdb lists only in-frame clones, some missing. The sample includes fewer than 400,000 clones, 89% of them seen just once. Sequences were derived from peripheral blood, sampled in a trial of Ad26.COV2.S vaccine versus placebo. The receptors shown here come from a person aged 18-60 years who received the Ad26.COV2.S COVID-19 vaccine or a placebo. CDR3s include the opening cysteine and the closing phenylalanine or tryptophan. A D gene is named only where the DNA matches it firmly. Size is omitted from some rows. Given values are once, few, many or a class for expanded clones.

CASSLSGQTEAFF,TGTGCCAGCAGTTTATCGGGCCAGACTGAAGCTTTCTTT,-,TRBV27,-,TRBJ1-1
CAWSSTGEQYF,TGTGCCTGGAGTTCGACGGGAGAGCAGTACTTC,-,TRBV30,-,TRBJ2-7
CASSDNPPATNEKLFF,TGCGCCAGCAGTGATAATCCGCCTGCAACTAATGAAAAACTGTTTTTT,-,TRBV10-1,-,TRBJ1-4
CASRFTIGTGNTYEQYF,TGTGCCAGCAGATTTACCATAGGGACAGGCAATACCTACGAGCAGTACTTC,-,TRBV28,TRBD1,TRBJ2-7
CASSLAGGGYEQYF,TGTGCCAGTAGTCTAGCGGGAGGAGGCTACGAGCAGTACTTC,-,TRBV19,TRBD2,TRBJ2-7
CASSQDRGNTEAFF,TGTGCCAGCTCACAAGACCGGGGCAACACTGAAGCTTTCTTT,-,TRBV18,-,TRBJ1-1
CASSRDRRTDTQYF,TGTGCCAGCAGCCGGGATCGGCGCACAGATACGCAGTATTTT,-,TRBV3-1/TRBV3-2,-,TRBJ2-3
CASSLDPGTDTQYF,TGTGCCAGCAGCCTTGACCCGGGAACAGATACGCAGTATTTT,-,TRBV7-3,-,TRBJ2-3
CASSLPGLVAISYNEQFF,TGCGCCAGCAGCTTGCCGGGACTAGTTGCAATCTCCTACAATGAGCAGTTCTTC,few,TRBV5-1,TRBD2,TRBJ2-1
CSVGGGGQGTDTQYF,TGCAGCGTGGGAGGTGGGGGACAGGGCACAGATACGCAGTATTTT,-,TRBV29-1,TRBD1,TRBJ2-3
CAIQGRSNQPQHF,TGTGCCATTCAGGGGCGAAGCAATCAGCCCCAGCATTTT,-,TRBV28,-,TRBJ1-5
CASSLEDTYEQYF,TGTGCCAGCAGTTTAGAGGACACCTACGAGCAGTACTTC,-,TRBV27,-,TRBJ2-7
CASSLGQNSGNTIYF,TGTGCCAGCAGCTTGGGCCAGAACTCTGGAAACACCATATATTTT,-,TRBV5-6,-,TRBJ1-3
CASSVGTGSAEAFF,TGTGCCAGCAGCGTAGGGACAGGCAGCGCTGAAGCTTTCTTT,few,TRBV11-1,TRBD1,TRBJ1-1
CAISESDSRQYF,TGTGCCATCAGTGAGTCTGACAGTCGGCAGTACTTC,-,TRBV10-3,-,TRBJ2-7
CAWSIGLAKGADTQYF,TGTGCCTGGAGTATCGGACTAGCGAAGGGGGCAGATACGCAGTATTTT,-,TRBV30,TRBD2,TRBJ2-3
CASSLAQLSGANVLTF,TGTGCCAGCAGCTTGGCACAGCTCTCTGGGGCCAACGTCCTGACTTTC,once,TRBV5-4,-,TRBJ2-6
CASSLDSGNGQPQHF,TGCGCCAGCAGCTTGGATTCAGGGAACGGGCAGCCCCAGCATTTT,-,TRBV5-1,-,TRBJ1-5
CASSLEFVTGELFF,TGTGCCAGCAGCTTAGAATTCGTCACCGGGGAGCTGTTTTTT,-,TRBV7-8,-,TRBJ2-2
CASSLKGTYEQYF,TGTGCCAGCAGCTTAAAGGGCACGTACGAGCAGTACTTC,once,TRBV7-9,-,TRBJ2-7
CASTDPHRDSPLHF,TGTGCCAGTACCGACCCCCACAGGGATTCACCCCTCCACTTT,few,TRBV19,-,TRBJ1-6
CASSIGVLIIF,TGTGCCAGCAGCATTGGGGTCCTAATTATCTTT,-,TRBV6-2/TRBV6-3,-,TRBJ1-1
CSASSSGRSDTQYF,TGCAGTGCTAGTTCTAGCGGGAGGTCAGATACGCAGTATTTT,-,TRBV20-1,TRBD2,TRBJ2-3
CARSLAGRAEAFF,TGTGCCAGAAGCTTGGCAGGGAGGGCTGAAGCTTTCTTT,-,TRBV5-3,-,TRBJ1-1
CASSQSGGRTNEKLFF,TGTGCCAGCAGCCAGTCAGGAGGACGGACAAATGAAAAACTGTTTTTT,-,TRBV4-2,-,TRBJ1-4
CASSLQGIGYTF,TGTGCCAGCAGCTTGCAGGGGATAGGCTACACCTTC,-,TRBV5-4,-,TRBJ1-2
CASSQPLLSSGKGTDTQYF,TGCGCCAGCAGCCAACCCCTTTTGAGTAGCGGGAAGGGCACAGATACGCAGTATTTT,-,TRBV4-1,TRBD2,TRBJ2-3
CASSQGPYNSPLHF,TGCGCCAGCAGCCAAGGCCCCTATAATTCACCCCTCCACTTT,-,TRBV4-1,-,TRBJ1-6
CASSASGSSAGELFF,TGTGCCAGTTCCGCCAGCGGGAGTAGCGCCGGGGAGCTGTTTTTT,-,TRBV19,TRBD2,TRBJ2-2
CASSQGRDRGKFANTGELFF,TGCGCCAGCAGCCAAGGACGGGACAGGGGAAAGTTTGCGAACACCGGGGAGCTGTTTTTT,few,TRBV4-1,TRBD1,TRBJ2-2
CASRPTSSYEQYF,TGTGCCAGCAGACCGACAAGCTCCTACGAGCAGTACTTC,-,TRBV6-6,-,TRBJ2-7
CASSLRQGGNTEAFF,TGTGCCAGCAGTTTACGGCAGGGGGGAAACACTGAAGCTTTCTTT,-,TRBV27,TRBD1,TRBJ1-1
CASSDSGTGNYEQYF,TGCGCCAGCAGTGACTCCGGGACTGGGAACTACGAGCAGTACTTC,-,TRBV10-2,-,TRBJ2-7
CASREDRGRNTEAFF,TGTGCCAGCAGAGAGGACAGGGGTAGAAACACTGAAGCTTTCTTT,-,TRBV11-1,TRBD1,TRBJ1-1
CASTTGLAEAFF,TGTGCCAGTACTACAGGGCTGGCTGAAGCTTTCTTT,-,TRBV19,-,TRBJ1-1
CASSLPLPTGVAAFF,TGTGCCAGCAGTTTACCCCTCCCGACAGGGGTGGCAGCTTTCTTT,-,TRBV28,TRBD1,TRBJ1-1
CASSSGLAGGNEQFF,TGTGCCAGCAGTTCCGGACTAGCGGGAGGCAATGAGCAGTTCTTC,once,TRBV7-9,TRBD2,TRBJ2-1
CASSSSGRGDYEQYF,TGTGCCAGCAGTTCTAGCGGGAGAGGTGATTACGAGCAGTACTTC,-,TRBV6-6,TRBD2,TRBJ2-7
CASSRTGVSQNEKLFF,TGTGCCAGCTCCAGGACAGGCGTTAGCCAAAATGAAAAACTGTTTTTT,-,TRBV5-8,TRBD1,TRBJ1-4
CASSQAGQGNEKLFF,TGCGCCAGCAGCCAAGCGGGACAGGGAAATGAAAAACTGTTTTTT,-,TRBV4-1,TRBD1,TRBJ1-4
CATSRGGTGGEGYTF,TGTGCCACCAGCAGAGGTGGGACAGGGGGGGAAGGCTACACCTTC,once,TRBV15,TRBD1,TRBJ1-2
CASSLLGQPNTGELFF,TGTGCCAGCAGTTTGTTAGGCCAGCCGAACACCGGGGAGCTGTTTTTT,-,TRBV27,-,TRBJ2-2
CASSATGTTGNTIYF,TGTGCCAGCAGCGCCACCGGGACCACTGGAAACACCATATATTTT,-,TRBV6-5,-,TRBJ1-3
CAWSVLTGWGPTDTQYF,TGTGCCTGGAGTGTACTGACAGGGTGGGGGCCCACAGATACGCAGTATTTT,-,TRBV30,TRBD1,TRBJ2-3
CASSKTSEYNEQFF,TGTGCCAGCAGTAAGACTAGTGAGTACAATGAGCAGTTCTTC,-,TRBV6-4,-,TRBJ2-1